The 27 T cell receptor beta chains below all came from one sample that was sequenced in a study of T-cell memory formation after mild COVID-19. Via MiXCR, TCRdb re-called the 5' RACE reads, giving one row per CDR3 protein. The profile covers under 700,000 distinct CDR3 sequences, with over 20% appearing a single time and around 13% taken by the ten largest. Sequencing was performed on PBMCs or a T cell subset sorted from them (not recorded which). These receptors originate from an adult woman who had mild COVID-19 (a few samples of this study predate the infection). Cell type and time point are not known.

In its sample, this clonotype was seen a few times. The chain couples TRBV20-1 to TRBJ1-1; D might be TRBD1 (6 bases). The CDR3 has 13 amino acids. The V gene lost 2 bases and the J gene lost 4 bases, with 11 bases spanning the gap. Germline V CDR1 and CDR2: DFQATT, SNEGSKA (reference sequence). The CDR3 DNA follows: TGCAGTGCTAGACTGGGGGCCCGCACTGAAGCTTTCTTT. Translating it yields CSARLGARTEAFF.

The DNA of the CDR3 is TGTGCCAGCAGATCCCGGACTACCCCTGAGCAGTTCTTC. Translated, it gives CASRSRTTPEQFF. The chain has TRBV12-3 or TRBV12-4 and TRBJ2-1, with D possibly matching TRBD2 (6 bases). Trimming stripped 6 bases from V and 9 bases from J, with 15 bases between. The CDR3 has 13 amino acids.

This clonotype occurred a few times. This chain uses TRBV7-9 with TRBJ2-2, with 13 bases fitting TRBD2. Germline V gene lookup returns CDR1 SEHNR and CDR2 FQNEAQ (reference sequence). CDR3 length: 16 amino acids. V lost 3 bases and J lost 7; bases outside the gene matches: 5. CDR3 amino acids: CASSFGLAGVNGELFF. The CDR3 DNA sequence: TGTGCCAGCAGCTTCGGACTAGCGGGAGTGAACGGGGAGCTGTTTTTT.

The chain couples TRBV5-1 to TRBJ2-5; a possible D gene is TRBD1 (6 bases). Per germline, CDR1 SGHRS and CDR2 YFSETQ. This CDR3 is built from 14 residues. Deletions cut 4 bases from V and 2 bases from J, with 12 bases between. The CDR3 reads CASSQKQGQETQYF. The CDR3 DNA reads as TGCGCCAGCAGCCAAAAGCAGGGGCAAGAGACCCAGTACTTC.

CDR3 protein: CASSQQGLAEDNEQFF. CDR3 DNA sequence: TGCGCCAGCAGTCAACAGGGACTAGCCGAAGACAATGAGCAGTTCTTC. The rearrangement uses TRBV23-1 and TRBJ2-1, with TRBD2 identical over 9 bases. TRBV23-1 is marked as an open reading frame, function uncertain. J gave up 5 bases and V 2 bases, and 7 bases lay outside the gene matches. The CDR3 contains 16 residues.

This clonotype was counted ten times or more. The V gene is TRBV20-1, the J gene TRBJ2-5; 16 positions agree with TRBD2. The germline V gene has CDR1 DFQATT and CDR2 SNEGSKA (reference sequence). The CDR3 runs to 17 residues. Losses at the gene ends were 2 bases for V and 5 bases for J; bases not matched to a gene: 8. The CDR3 sequence: CSARTGLAGGPRETQYF. CDR3 nucleotides: TGCAGTGCTAGAACGGGACTAGCGGGGGGGCCGAGGGAGACCCAGTACTTC.

The chain employs TRBV19 and TRBJ1-1; TRBD1 aligns across 7 bases. The J segment lost 3 bases and the V segment lost 3 bases, leaving 7 bases of the junction unmatched. The V gene's germline CDR1 is LNHDA and CDR2 SQIVND (reference sequence). The CDR3 is 15 amino acids. The CDR3 DNA is TGTGCCAGTAGTATCGTACAGGGGCCCCACACTGAAGCTTTCTTT. It codes for CASSIVQGPHTEAFF.

The V gene is TRBV12-3 or TRBV12-4, the J gene TRBJ1-6; TRBD1 matches 8 bases. V shed 5 bases and J 10 bases; nucleotides not matched to a gene: 13. The CDR3 sequence is 16 residues long. DNA of the CDR3: TGTGCCAGCAGTCTCCAACAAGGACAGGGAAAATCACCCCTCCACTTT. It encodes CASSLQQGQGKSPLHF.

This clonotype came up a few times. This chain uses TRBV7-9 with TRBJ2-3, with 8 bases matching TRBD2. With 5 bases clipped from V and 4 bases from J, the junction kept 8 bases outside the gene matches. Germline-derived CDR1 and CDR2 are SEHNR and FQNEAQ (reference sequence). The length of the CDR3 is 15 residues. The CDR3 region is CASSLRLASADTQYF. In DNA form, the CDR3 reads TGTGCCAGCAGCCTAAGACTAGCGTCCGCAGATACGCAGTATTTT.

V is TRBV7-9 and J is TRBJ1-2, with D perhaps TRBD1 (6 bases). There are 15 residues in the CDR3. V was pared by 6 bases and J by 4 bases, with 18 bases between. Germline V gene lookup returns CDR1 SEHNR and CDR2 FQNEAQ (reference sequence). The CDR3 loop reads CASSPGGQGTYGYTF. The CDR3 DNA reads TGTGCCAGCAGTCCGGGGGGCCAAGGCACCTATGGCTACACCTTC.

The chain is built from TRBV9 and TRBJ1-2; 10 nucleotides match TRBD1. J gave up 7 bases and V 2 bases, and 5 bases lay outside the gene matches. Germline assignment: CDR1 SGDLS and CDR2 YYNGEE. The CDR3 sequence is 14 residues long. CDR3 nucleotides: TGTGCCAGCAGCGTTGGGACAGGGGAAGGTGGCTACACCTTC. It encodes CASSVGTGEGGYTF.

There are many counts of this clonotype. This chain uses TRBV5-1 with TRBJ2-3; 7 positions agree with TRBD2. V lost 0 bases and J lost 5; bases outside the gene matches: 3. Germline CDR1 SGHRS, CDR2 YFSETQ. The CDR3 has 14 residues. CDR3 nucleotide sequence: TGCGCCAGCAGCTTGGCTAGCGGAGGAGATACGCAGTATTTT. Protein: CASSLASGGDTQYF.

This clonotype has more than one count but fewer than ten. This chain connects TRBV6-1 to TRBJ1-1; D ambiguous. Deletions cut 4 bases from V and 1 base from J, with 13 bases between. CDR3 length equals 15 residues. Germline V CDR1 and CDR2: MNHNS, SASEGT. Written as DNA, the CDR3 is TGTGCCAGCAGTGCCCGACTCAACGGGAACACTGAAGCTTTCTTT. Amino acid sequence: CASSARLNGNTEAFF.

The chain has TRBV2 and TRBJ2-7, with 12 bases lining up with TRBD2. With 6 bases clipped from V and 0 bases from J, the junction kept 3 bases outside the gene matches. CDR3 size: 15 residues. Germline V gives CDR1 SNHLY, CDR2 FYNNEI. CDR3 coding DNA: TGTGCCAGCAGGGGGGGACTAGCGGGCTCCTACGAGCAGTACTTC. Amino acid sequence: CASRGGLAGSYEQYF.

J is TRBJ2-3 and V is TRBV7-2, with TRBD1 matching over 8 bases. This CDR3 spans 19 amino acids. V was pared by 2 bases and J by 2 bases, with 15 bases of the junction left unmatched. Germline V gene lookup returns CDR1 SGHTA and CDR2 FQGNSA. The CDR3 DNA is TGTGCCAGCAGCTTACCAAAAAAACGGACAGGGCCTTCCACAGATACGCAGTATTTT. As protein: CASSLPKKRTGPSTDTQYF.

The chain recombines TRBV5-5 with TRBJ2-7; D unclear. The CDR3 is 14 residues long. The V end lost 5 bases, the J end lost 3 bases, and 15 bases lay between the germline ends. The V gene's germline CDR1 is SGHKS and CDR2 YYEKEE (reference sequence). This chain's CDR3 is CASRDGFEHYEQYF. CDR3 sequence (DNA): TGTGCCAGCAGGGATGGTTTCGAGCACTACGAGCAGTACTTC.

The table lists this clonotype with a few counts. The V and J genes are TRBV18 and TRBJ2-1; D perhaps matches TRBD2 (6 bases). V was shortened by 2 bases and J by 0 bases, with 11 bases between the two germline ends. In germline, CDR1 is KGHSH, CDR2 LQKENI. The CDR3 runs 16 residues. CDR3 loop: CASSPFRLDSYNEQFF. DNA for the CDR3: TGTGCCAGCTCACCATTTCGACTAGACTCCTACAATGAGCAGTTCTTC. Based on the CDR3 plus reference TRBV18 and TRBJ2-1, the full variable domain is NAGVMQNPRHLVRRRGQEARLRCSPMKGHSHVYWYRQLPEEGLKFMVYLQKENIIDESGMPKERFSAEFPKEGPSILRIQQVVRGDSAAYFCASSPFRLDSYNEQFFGPGTRLTVL.

This clonotype was seen more than once but under ten times. The chain has TRBV3-1 and TRBJ2-1; no clear D. V was clipped by 4 bases and J by 0 bases, with 13 bases between them. The germline gives CDR1 LGHDT, CDR2 YNNKEL (reference sequence). The CDR3 sequence is 16 residues long. Here the CDR3 reads CASSLSDLSSYNEQFF. The CDR3 DNA reads as TGTGCCAGCAGCCTCTCAGACCTTTCCTCCTACAATGAGCAGTTCTTC.

The chain is built from TRBV19 and TRBJ2-2, with 9 bases matching TRBD1. Germline-derived CDR1 and CDR2 are LNHDA and SQIVND (reference sequence). There are 14 residues in the CDR3. The ends lost 7 bases at V and 4 bases at J; junction bases unmatched: 4. As DNA, the CDR3 is TGTGCCAGTATAGGGACAGGGTCCACCGGGGAGCTGTTTTTT. Amino acid sequence: CASIGTGSTGELFF.

The chain carries TRBV9 and TRBJ2-7, with unresolved D. Trimming left V 8 bases short and J 5 bases short, with 11 bases between. Germline lookup yields CDR1 SGDLS and CDR2 YYNGEE. This CDR3 region has 11 residues. The CDR3 here is CASGRFDEQYF. DNA for the CDR3: TGTGCCAGTGGGCGATTCGACGAGCAGTACTTC.

The CDR3 region has the DNA TGTGCCAGCAGTGAAAGGTGGGATAGCTGGGGTCCTGGGGGCAATGAGCAGTTCTTC. Translating gives CASSERWDSWGPGGNEQFF. The chain links TRBV2 to TRBJ2-1; D is tentatively TRBD1 or TRBD2 (5 bases each). There are 19 residues in the CDR3. With 2 bases removed from V and 6 bases from J, the gap between germline ends came to 26 bases. The V gene's germline CDR1 is SNHLY and CDR2 FYNNEI.

The sample holds a few counts of this clonotype. This sequence joins TRBV14 and TRBJ2-1, with a weak D call TRBD1 (6 bases). The V end lost 4 bases, the J end lost 11 bases, and 12 bases lay between the germline ends. Germline-derived CDR1 and CDR2 are SGHDN and FVKESK. The CDR3 consists of 12 residues. The CDR3 is CASSLGARKQFF. The CDR3 nucleotides read TGTGCCAGCAGCCTGGGGGCCCGGAAGCAGTTCTTC.

Only a few counts were recorded for this clonotype. The chain is built from TRBV28 and TRBJ2-7; perhaps D is TRBD1 or TRBD2 (5 bases each). CDR3 length equals 14 residues. CDR1 is MDHEN, CDR2 SYDVKM, per germline. V lost 6 bases and J lost 6, with 18 bases in between. The chain's CDR3 is CASSTSGTYGEQYF. The DNA of the CDR3 is TGTGCCAGCAGCACATCCGGGACGTACGGCGAGCAGTACTTC.

The chain carries TRBV7-8 and TRBJ1-2; D possibly corresponds to TRBD1 (5 bases). Germline CDR1 is SGHVS and CDR2 is FQNEAQ. V was pared by 1 base and J by 4 bases, with 16 bases between. The CDR3 consists of 16 residues. The CDR3 spells CASSLVSGAGGYGYTF. CDR3 bases: TGTGCCAGCAGCTTAGTTTCCGGGGCTGGCGGCTATGGCTACACCTTC.

The genes are TRBV5-6 and TRBJ2-5; 7 positions agree with TRBD1. V lost 6 bases to trimming and J lost 5 bases; unmatched junction nucleotides: 7. CDR1 and CDR2 (germline): SGHDT, YYEEEE. The CDR3 is 13 residues long. In DNA form, the CDR3 reads TGTGCCAGCACCGGACAGGTGGGGGAGACCCAGTACTTC. Translating gives CASTGQVGETQYF.

The rearrangement joins TRBV9 to TRBJ1-4; D is unresolved. CDR3 length: 14 amino acids. V was clipped by 0 bases and J by 6 bases, with 9 bases between them. Per the germline V gene, CDR1 is SGDLS and CDR2 is YYNGEE. Here the CDR3 reads CASSVGEEDEKLFF. The CDR3 region has the DNA TGTGCCAGCAGCGTAGGTGAGGAGGATGAAAAACTGTTTTTT.

CDR3 loop: CASSHPTPSSGNTIYF. CDR3 nucleotide sequence: TGCGCCAGCAGCCACCCCACCCCAAGCTCTGGAAACACCATATATTTT. The chain joins TRBV4-1 to TRBJ1-3; D is uncertain. Trimming cost V 3 bases and J 0 bases, with 12 bases left between them. Germline assignment: CDR1 MGHRA and CDR2 YSYEKL. The CDR3 totals 16 residues.